This T cell receptor beta chain was identified in a study of T cell changes during pregnancy in multiple sclerosis. Germline V gene lookup returns CDR1 SNHLY and CDR2 FYNNEI. The CDR3 spans 16 residues. J gave up 4 bases and V 7 bases, and 12 bases lay outside the gene matches. Sequenced by immunoSEQ multiplex PCR; TCRdb stores in-frame clones only, minus some. The data show 15,000 to 20,000 clones, nearly 90% seen once. The chain uses TRBV2 and TRBJ2-7; 11 bases are shared with TRBD1. The receptor's source is a female donor in good health, enrolled as a control in a pregnancy study. Source: CD8+ T cells from peripheral blood mononuclear cells, taken after pregnancy. CDR3 sequence (DNA): TGTGCCAGCATAGAGGGGGGACAGGGGGTCGATTACGAGCAGTACTTC. This translates into CASIEGGQGVDYEQYF. Based on the CDR3 plus reference TRBV2 and TRBJ2-7, the full variable domain is EPEVTQTPSHQVTQMGQEVILRCVPISNHLYFYWYRQILGQKVEFLVSFYNNEISEKSEIFDDQFSVERPDGSNFTLKIRSTKLEDSAMYFCASIEGGQGVDYEQYFGPGTRLTVT.